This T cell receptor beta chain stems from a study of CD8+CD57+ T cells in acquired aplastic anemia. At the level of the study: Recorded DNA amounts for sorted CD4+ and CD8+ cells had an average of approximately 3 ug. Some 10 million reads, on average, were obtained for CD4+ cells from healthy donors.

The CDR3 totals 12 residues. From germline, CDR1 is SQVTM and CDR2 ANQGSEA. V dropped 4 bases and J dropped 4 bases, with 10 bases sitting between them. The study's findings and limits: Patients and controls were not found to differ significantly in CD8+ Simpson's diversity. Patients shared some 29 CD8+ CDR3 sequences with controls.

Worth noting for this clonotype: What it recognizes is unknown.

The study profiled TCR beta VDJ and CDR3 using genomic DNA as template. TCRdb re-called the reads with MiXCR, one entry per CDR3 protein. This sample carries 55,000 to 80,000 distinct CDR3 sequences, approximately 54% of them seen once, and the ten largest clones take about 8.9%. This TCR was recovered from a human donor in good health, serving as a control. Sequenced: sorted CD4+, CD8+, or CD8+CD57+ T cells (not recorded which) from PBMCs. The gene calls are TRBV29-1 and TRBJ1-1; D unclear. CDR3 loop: CSVVGDSTEAFF. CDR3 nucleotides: TGCAGCGTTGTGGGTGATAGCACTGAAGCTTTCTTT.